The entry below describes one TCR beta chain. The data are from a study of shared clonotypes between healthy human individuals. TCRdb's copy holds only in-frame clones and misses some; the assay was immunoSEQ multiplex PCR. This table has fewer than 350,000 clones, around 86% appearing once. The germline V and J ends were trimmed by 3 bases and 2 bases, with 7 bases remaining between them. Germline CDR1 reads SGHAT; CDR2 reads FQNNGV. This CDR3 has 13 residues. This clonotype originated in a man aged 18 to 30 in good health. This chain connects TRBV11-2 to TRBJ1-1; no clear D gene. What was sequenced was memory CD8+ T cells sorted from blood. As for subset: CD45RO+ cells pooled with CCR7-negative TemRA cells. CDR3 DNA sequence: TGTGCCAGCAGCTTTTGGGCTAACACTGAAGCTTTCTTT. This translates into CASSFWANTEAFF.